Each of the 2 T cell receptor beta chains below was sequenced from the same sample in a study of human T cells and chemical hapten exposure. Using its own MiXCR run on the RACE reads, TCRdb lists one record per CDR3 protein. The table has approximately 110,000 distinct CDR3 sequences, 9% to 9.5% seen once. Specified time point: patch test 2, 6 weeks after DPC sensitization. Documented treatment: therapeutic diphenylcyclopropenone sensitization with weekly scalp DPC. The material sequenced was whole blood, taken in connection with sensitization to the hapten diphenylcyclopropenone (DPC). Source of these receptors: a woman aged 40 to 50 with alopecia areata. Some clones in this sample may be carry-over from other donors' samples.

J is TRBJ1-2 and V is TRBV6-5, with 7 bases lining up with TRBD1. Germline assignment: CDR1 MNHEY and CDR2 SVGAGI. The CDR3 covers 14 residues. V gave up 6 bases and J gave up 7 bases; unmatched junction bases: 11. This CDR3 is CASSPAEGGGGYTF. CDR3 bases: TGTGCCAGCAGCCCGGCGGAAGGGGGCGGTGGCTACACCTTC.

The J gene is TRBJ2-7, the V gene TRBV6-2 or TRBV6-3; 9 nucleotides align to TRBD1. The V gene end was trimmed by 2 bases and the J gene end by 3 bases; junction bases not matched to a gene: 5. This CDR3 has 15 residues. Germline assignment: CDR1 MNHEY and CDR2 SVGEGT. The CDR3 is CASSYVTGGLYEQYF. The CDR3 DNA reads as TGTGCCAGCAGTTACGTGACAGGGGGACTCTACGAGCAGTACTTC.